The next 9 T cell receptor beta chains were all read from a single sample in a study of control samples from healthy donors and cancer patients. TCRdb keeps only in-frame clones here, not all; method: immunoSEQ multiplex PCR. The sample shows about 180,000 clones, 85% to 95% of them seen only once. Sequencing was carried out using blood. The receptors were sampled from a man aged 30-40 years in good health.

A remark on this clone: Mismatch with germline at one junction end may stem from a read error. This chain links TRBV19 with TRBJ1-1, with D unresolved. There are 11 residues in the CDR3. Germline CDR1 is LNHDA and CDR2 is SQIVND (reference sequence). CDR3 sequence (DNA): TGTGCCAGTAGCATAGGCTTGGAAGCTTTCTTT. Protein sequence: CASSIGLEAFF.

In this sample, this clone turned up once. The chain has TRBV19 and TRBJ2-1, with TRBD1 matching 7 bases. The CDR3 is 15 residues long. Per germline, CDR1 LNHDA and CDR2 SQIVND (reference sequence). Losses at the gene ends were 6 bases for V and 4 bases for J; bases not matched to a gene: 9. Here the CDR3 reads CASSLMGQIYNEQFF. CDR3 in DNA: TGTGCCAGTAGCCTAATGGGACAGATTTACAATGAGCAGTTCTTC.

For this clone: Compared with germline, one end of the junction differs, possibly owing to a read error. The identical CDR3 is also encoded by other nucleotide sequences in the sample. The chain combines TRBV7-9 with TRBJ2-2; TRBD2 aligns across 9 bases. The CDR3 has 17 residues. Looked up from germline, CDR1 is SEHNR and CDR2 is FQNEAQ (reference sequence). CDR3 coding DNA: TGCGCCAGCAGCCCAGAGGGCGCGGCGGGAGGGCCTGGGGAGCTGTTTTTT. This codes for CASSPEGAAGGPGELFF.

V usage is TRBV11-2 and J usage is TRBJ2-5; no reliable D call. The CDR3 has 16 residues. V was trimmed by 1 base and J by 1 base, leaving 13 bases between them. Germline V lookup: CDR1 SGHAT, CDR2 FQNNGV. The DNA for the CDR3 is TGTGCCAGCAGCTTAGCGCAGGTGGGGATCCAAGAGACCCAGTACTTC. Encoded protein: CASSLAQVGIQETQYF.

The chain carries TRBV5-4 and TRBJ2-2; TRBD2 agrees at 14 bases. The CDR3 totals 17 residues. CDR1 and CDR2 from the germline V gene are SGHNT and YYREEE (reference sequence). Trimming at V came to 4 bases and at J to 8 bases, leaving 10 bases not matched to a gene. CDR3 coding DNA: TGTGCCAGCAGCCGGACGGCCGGGACTAGCGGGAGAGGGGAGCTGTTTTTT. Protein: CASSRTAGTSGRGELFF.

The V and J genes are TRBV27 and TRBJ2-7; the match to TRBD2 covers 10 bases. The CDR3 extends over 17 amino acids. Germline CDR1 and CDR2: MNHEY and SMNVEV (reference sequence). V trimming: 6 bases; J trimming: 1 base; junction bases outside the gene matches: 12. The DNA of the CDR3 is TGTGCCAGCAGCCCCCGTGCTAGCGGGGGAGGGTCCTACGAGCAGTACTTC. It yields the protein CASSPRASGGGSYEQYF.

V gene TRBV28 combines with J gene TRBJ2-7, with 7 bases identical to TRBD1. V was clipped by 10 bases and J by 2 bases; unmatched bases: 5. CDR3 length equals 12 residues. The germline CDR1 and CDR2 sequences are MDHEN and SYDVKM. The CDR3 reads CATRDRTYEQYF. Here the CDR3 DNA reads TGTGCCACCCGGGACAGAACCTACGAGCAGTACTTC.

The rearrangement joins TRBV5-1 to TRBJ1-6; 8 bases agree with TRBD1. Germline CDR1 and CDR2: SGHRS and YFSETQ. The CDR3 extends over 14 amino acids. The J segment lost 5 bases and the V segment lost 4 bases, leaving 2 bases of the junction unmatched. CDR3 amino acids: CASSQGQDNSPLHF. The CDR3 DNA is TGCGCCAGCAGCCAGGGACAGGATAATTCACCCCTCCACTTT. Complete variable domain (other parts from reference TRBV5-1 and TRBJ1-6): KAGVTQTPRYLIKTRGQQVTLSCSPISGHRSVSWYQQTPGQGLQFLFEYFSETQRNKGNFPGRFSGRQFSNSRSEMNVSTLELGDSALYLCASSQGQDNSPLHFGNGTRLTVT.

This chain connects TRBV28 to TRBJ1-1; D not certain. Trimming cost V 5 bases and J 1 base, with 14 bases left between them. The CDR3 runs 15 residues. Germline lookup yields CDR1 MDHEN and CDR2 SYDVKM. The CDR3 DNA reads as TGTGCCAGCAGTCTATACAGCGGTGGGAACACTGAAGCTTTCTTT. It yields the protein CASSLYSGGNTEAFF.